The clone carrying this T cell receptor (beta chain) showed up many times. Antigen specificity is unknown. TCRdb re-analysed the 5' RACE reads in MiXCR, keeping a single row per CDR3 protein. The repertoire includes 570,000 or so distinct CDR3 sequences, roughly 9.5% of them detected once, and around 3.1% sits in the top ten. These data are taken from a study of identical twins. Whole-study findings and limits: The study based its conclusions on cross-sectional statistical analysis and did not follow the same donors. Beta out-of-frame twin sharing showed a weaker excess.

The CDR3 spans 13 residues. The germline V gene has CDR1 SGHRS and CDR2 YFSETQ. Trimming left V 2 bases short and J 8 bases short, with 10 bases between. Another study also made use of these data, one on yellow fever vaccine responses in identical twins.

The V call is TRBV5-1, the J call TRBJ2-2; D unclear. This receptor was obtained from a woman between 18 and 30 years old in good health. The sequenced material came from PBMCs. The CDR3, as DNA: TGCGCCAGCAGCTTTGATTCAGGAGGGGAGCTGTTTTTT. Protein sequence: CASSFDSGGELFF.